The 30 T cell receptor beta chains below all came from one sample that was sequenced in a study of blood T cells in healthy people across ages. A second PCR, run for roughly 7 to 12 cycles, used a sample-barcoded 5' primer plus a J-beta primer mix. Each CDR3 protein gets one entry after TCRdb re-called the 5' RACE reads with MiXCR. Of about 1,400,000 distinct CDR3 sequences in the sample, approximately 60% were seen once. The sequencing input was blood. These receptor sequences come from a man aged 18 to 29 in good health.

This clonotype has a handful of counts. The gene calls are TRBV10-3 and TRBJ2-7; the match to TRBD1 covers 9 bases. J was trimmed by 1 base and V by 6 bases; bases with no gene match: 4. This CDR3 region has 14 residues. Germline V gene sequence: CDR1 ENHRY, CDR2 SYGVKD. The CDR3 DNA sequence: TGTGCCATCAGAAGGACAGGGGAATCCTACGAGCAGTACTTC. This sequence encodes CAIRRTGESYEQYF.

The V call is TRBV13, the J call TRBJ2-1; 14 bases fit TRBD2. Germline assignment: CDR1 PRHDT and CDR2 FYEKMQ (reference sequence). V lost 3 bases to trimming and J lost 2 bases; unmatched junction nucleotides: 15. This CDR3 is 21 amino acids long. CDR3: CASSFWSAGTSGGPTYNEQFF. CDR3 DNA: TGTGCCAGCAGCTTTTGGTCTGCCGGGACTAGCGGGGGCCCTACCTACAATGAGCAGTTCTTC.

This clonotype was recorded once. The gene calls are TRBV20-1 and TRBJ2-1; unclear D gene. The CDR3 extends over 13 amino acids. Trimming took off 2 bases at V and 0 bases at J, with 5 bases between the two ends. Germline V gene data show CDR1 as DFQATT and CDR2 as SNEGSKA (reference sequence). CDR3 nucleotides: TGCAGTGCTAGACGGAACTCCTACAATGAGCAGTTCTTC. This translates into CSARRNSYNEQFF.

This clonotype was detected a few times. The chain employs TRBV6-6 and TRBJ2-3; 11 nucleotides match TRBD2. Germline CDR1 is MNHNY and CDR2 is SVGAGI (reference sequence). The CDR3 is 16 residues long. Trimming cost V 7 bases and J 3 bases; bases outside gene matches: 9. The CDR3 DNA reads as TGTGCCAGCAACATAGCGGGGGGGCCGAGTACAGATACGCAGTATTTT. This codes for CASNIAGGPSTDTQYF.

The chain joins TRBV20-1 to TRBJ2-7; the match to TRBD2 covers 10 bases. The CDR3 extends over 15 amino acids. V dropped 4 bases and J dropped 5; count of bases not matched to a gene: 11. In germline, CDR1 is DFQATT, CDR2 SNEGSKA (reference sequence). CDR3 DNA sequence: TGCAGTGCTAAAAGAGCGGGAGGGATATTCGACGAGCAGTACTTC. Translated: CSAKRAGGIFDEQYF.

The genes are TRBV25-1 and TRBJ2-5, with 7 bases that match TRBD1. Germline CDR1 and CDR2: MGHDK and SYGVNS. Trimming cost V 3 bases and J 2 bases; bases outside gene matches: 9. The CDR3 is 16 amino acids. CDR3 in DNA: TGTGCCAGCAGTGACCAACAACGGACAGGACAAGAGACCCAGTACTTC. Protein product: CASSDQQRTGQETQYF.

V and J are TRBV3-1 and TRBJ2-2; 9 bases are a match to TRBD2. J was trimmed by 3 bases and V by 1 base; bases with no gene match: 9. The V gene's germline CDR1 is LGHDT and CDR2 YNNKEL (reference sequence). This CDR3 region has 18 residues. CDR3 sequence: CASSQAESGGKYTGELFF. For the CDR3, the DNA is TGTGCCAGCAGCCAAGCCGAAAGCGGGGGGAAGTACACCGGGGAGCTGTTTTTT.

The chain recombines TRBV20-1 with TRBJ2-3; D possibly uses TRBD1 or TRBD2 (5 bases each). The V gene's germline CDR1 is DFQATT and CDR2 SNEGSKA (reference sequence). Trimming stripped 6 bases from V and 6 bases from J, with 22 bases between. The CDR3 contains 15 residues. The CDR3 region has the DNA TGCAGTGCCTCCATCGGGACGGGGAGTAAGGATACGCAGTATTTT. Its protein is CSASIGTGSKDTQYF.

The chain joins TRBV4-1 to TRBJ2-2; unclear D gene. This CDR3 is built from 15 residues. Germline CDR1 MGHRA, CDR2 YSYEKL. V was trimmed by 4 bases and J by 3 bases, leaving 12 bases between them. The CDR3 sequence: CASSRPWTDTGELFF. The CDR3 DNA is TGCGCCAGCAGCCGCCCTTGGACCGACACCGGGGAGCTGTTTTTT.

This clonotype was seen a single time. The chain combines TRBV15 with TRBJ2-3; D remains ambiguous. This CDR3 region has 14 residues. The ends were cut back, 2 bases at V and 2 bases at J, with 8 bases in the middle. Per the germline V gene, CDR1 is LNHNV and CDR2 is YYDKDF (reference sequence). The CDR3 protein is CATSRQKYTDTQYF. Here the CDR3 DNA reads TGTGCCACCAGCAGACAGAAATACACAGATACGCAGTATTTT.

The chain couples TRBV12-3 or TRBV12-4 to TRBJ2-4; D is perhaps TRBD1 (5 bases). The assigned J gene may be wrong: the sequence end matches TRBJ2-7 better. This CDR3 has 13 amino acids. The CDR3 coding sequence is TGTGCCAGCAGTTTCGATCAGGGTGGCGAGCAGTACTTC. It yields the protein CASSFDQGGEQYF.

This clonotype appeared a few times. Here the CDR3 DNA reads TGCAGTGCCACCCTAGACAATGAGCAGTTCTTC. Its translation: CSATLDNEQFF. The chain recombines TRBV20-1 with TRBJ2-1; D not certain. V gave up 6 bases and J gave up 5 bases, with 8 bases separating them. The CDR3 runs to 11 residues. Per the germline V gene, CDR1 is DFQATT and CDR2 is SNEGSKA (reference sequence).

The chain carries TRBV20-1 and TRBJ2-3, with 7 nucleotides matching TRBD1. CDR3 length: 15 residues. Germline values: CDR1 DFQATT, CDR2 SNEGSKA (reference sequence). The J segment lost 0 bases and the V segment lost 2 bases, leaving 5 bases of the junction unmatched. DNA of the CDR3: TGCAGTGCTAGACAAGACAGGGAGAGCACAGATACGCAGTATTTT. Protein product: CSARQDRESTDTQYF.

V gene TRBV7-9 combines with J gene TRBJ1-2, with D perhaps TRBD1 (5 bases). CDR3 size: 13 residues. Germline CDR1 reads SEHNR; CDR2 reads FQNEAQ (reference sequence). The ends were cut back, 2 bases at V and 13 bases at J, with 17 bases in the middle. The CDR3: CASSLLGPDIATF. CDR3 sequence (DNA): TGTGCCAGCAGCTTACTGGGGCCCGATATCGCCACCTTC.

The table lists this clonotype with many counts. The chain couples TRBV12-5 to TRBJ2-7, with no clear D. The CDR3 is made up of 12 amino acids. Trimming left V 1 base short and J 6 bases short, with 7 bases between. The germline V gene encodes CDR1 LGHNT and CDR2 FRNRAP. This CDR3 reads CASGLGDAEQYF. In DNA form, the CDR3 reads TGTGCTAGTGGTTTGGGGGATGCCGAGCAGTACTTC.

The gene calls are TRBV4-1 and TRBJ2-3; TRBD1 aligns across 7 bases. V shed 0 bases and J 2 bases; nucleotides not matched to a gene: 5. Per the germline V gene, CDR1 is MGHRA and CDR2 is YSYEKL. The CDR3 covers 16 residues. The CDR3 reads CASSQDGTDYTDTQYF. In nucleotides, the CDR3 is TGCGCCAGCAGCCAAGACGGGACAGACTACACAGATACGCAGTATTTT.

V and J are TRBV25-1 and TRBJ1-1; weak D call: TRBD1 (6 bases). Per the germline V gene, CDR1 is MGHDK and CDR2 is SYGVNS. The V gene lost 1 base and the J gene lost 0 bases, with 12 bases spanning the gap. This CDR3 spans 16 amino acids. CDR3 residues: CASSEWGQGLNTEAFF. In nucleotides, the CDR3 is TGTGCCAGCAGTGAATGGGGACAAGGACTGAACACTGAAGCTTTCTTT.

In DNA, the CDR3 is TGCAGCGCCGGGGACCGGGGACCATATGGCTACACCTTC. This encodes CSAGDRGPYGYTF. This sequence joins TRBV29-1 and TRBJ1-2, with a tentative D call TRBD1 (5 bases). CDR3 length: 13 amino acids. The germline V gene has CDR1 SQVTM and CDR2 ANQGSEA. V was shortened by 7 bases and J by 5 bases, with 17 bases between the two germline ends.

This clonotype was picked up a small number of times. V and J are TRBV4-1 and TRBJ2-7, with D hard to call. V was shortened by 1 base and J by 0 bases, with 7 bases between the two germline ends. CDR1 MGHRA and CDR2 YSYEKL come from the germline V gene. This CDR3 is 14 amino acids long. CDR3 nucleotides: TGCGCCAGCAGCCAAGTGGTCATCTCCTACGAGCAGTACTTC. This translates into CASSQVVISYEQYF.

V is TRBV6-5 and J is TRBJ2-3; D remains ambiguous. The germline gives CDR1 MNHEY, CDR2 SVGAGI. The CDR3 is made up of 12 amino acids. The germline V and J ends were trimmed by 8 bases and 5 bases, with 11 bases remaining between them. CDR3 region: CASGYRQDTQYF. CDR3 nucleotide sequence: TGTGCCAGCGGGTACCGACAAGATACGCAGTATTTT.

This chain joins TRBV27 and TRBJ1-2; D is undetermined. Trimming took 6 bases from V and 11 from J, leaving 16 bases between them. Looked up from germline, CDR1 is MNHEY and CDR2 is SMNVEV (reference sequence). The CDR3 runs to 12 residues. The CDR3 reads CASSPPGPNYTF. DNA of the CDR3: TGTGCCAGCAGCCCTCCCGGGCCCAATTACACCTTC.

The J gene is TRBJ2-5, the V gene TRBV7-8; 7 nucleotides line up with TRBD1. CDR3 size: 14 residues. Trimming cost V 8 bases and J 1 base; bases outside gene matches: 7. CDR1 is SGHVS, CDR2 FQNEAQ, per germline. CDR3 sequence reads: CASLLDRVQETQYF. As DNA, the CDR3 is TGTGCCAGCCTTTTAGACAGGGTCCAAGAGACCCAGTACTTC.

This chain uses TRBV15 with TRBJ1-4, with D possibly matching TRBD1 (6 bases). V lost 0 bases and J lost 4, with 12 bases in between. The germline V gene encodes CDR1 LNHNV and CDR2 YYDKDF (reference sequence). The length of the CDR3 is 16 residues. DNA for the CDR3: TGTGCCACCAGCAGAGATGCGGACAGCTTTAATGAAAAACTGTTTTTT. This sequence encodes CATSRDADSFNEKLFF.

This chain links TRBV6-2 or TRBV6-3 with TRBJ2-1, with 7 bases matching TRBD2. This CDR3 comprises 15 residues. The V segment lost 6 bases and the J segment 9 bases; nucleotides outside the gene matches: 14. Germline-derived CDR1 and CDR2 are MNHEY and SVGEGT. In DNA, the CDR3 is TGTGCCAGCAGGCCCCGCGGGGGAACCCGACTTGAGCAGTTCTTC. Protein: CASRPRGGTRLEQFF.

V is TRBV28 and J is TRBJ2-7, with D possibly matching TRBD2 (7 bases). The J call is doubtful: the DNA matches TRBJ2-5 better. The CDR3 loop spans 15 amino acids. Germline lookup yields CDR1 MDHEN and CDR2 SYDVKM. The CDR3 loop is CASSLSTGGRGTQYF. Here the CDR3 DNA reads TGTGCCAGCAGTCTCTCTACCGGGGGGCGGGGGACCCAGTACTTC.

This clonotype has just a few counts. The V call is TRBV21-1, the J call TRBJ2-7; TRBD1 is taken as the D call from the table, unchecked against the DNA. The last part of the DNA fits TRBJ2-5 better; the J call may be wrong. TRBV21-1 is deemed a pseudogene. The CDR3 contains 18 residues. CDR3 sequence (DNA): TGTGCCAGCAGCAAAGGGGGACGGGACAGAGGACCAGAAGAGACCCAGTACTTC. The encoded protein is CASSKGGRDRGPEETQYF.

The chain carries TRBV20-1 and TRBJ1-1; the match to TRBD1 covers 9 bases. The junction had 5 bases not matched to a gene; V was cut back by 6 bases and J by 9 bases. The CDR3 has 11 amino acids. Germline assignment: CDR1 DFQATT and CDR2 SNEGSKA (reference sequence). Written as DNA, the CDR3 is TGCAGTGCCTGGACAGGGGATAAAGCTTTCTTT. Its protein is CSAWTGDKAFF.

The V and J genes are TRBV12-3 or TRBV12-4 and TRBJ1-6; tentative D call: TRBD1 (5 bases). This CDR3 region has 14 residues. V lost 6 bases to trimming and J lost 10 bases, with 16 bases between them. As DNA, the CDR3 is TGTGCCAGCAGGAGGCAGGGTTCGGGATCACCCCTCCACTTT. Translated: CASRRQGSGSPLHF.

The chain is built from TRBV10-3 and TRBJ2-2; D uncertain. This CDR3 has 17 residues. Trimming took off 0 bases at V and 3 bases at J, with 14 bases between the two ends. CDR1 ENHRY and CDR2 SYGVKD come from the germline V gene. CDR3 residues: CAISESGVGVYTGELFF. DNA of the CDR3: TGTGCCATCAGTGAGTCGGGTGTGGGCGTTTACACCGGGGAGCTGTTTTTT.

A few counts support this clonotype. The rearrangement links TRBV2 to TRBJ1-2; weak D call: TRBD1 (6 bases). V lost 8 bases and J 4 bases, leaving 14 bases between the germline ends. CDR3 size: 13 residues. CDR1 SNHLY and CDR2 FYNNEI come from the germline V gene. In nucleotides, the CDR3 is TGTGCCAGCGCCCAGAGGACAGTCTATGGCTACACCTTC. It translates to CASAQRTVYGYTF. The full variable domain, completed using reference TRBV2 and TRBJ1-2, is EPEVTQTPSHQVTQMGQEVILRCVPISNHLYFYWYRQILGQKVEFLVSFYNNEISEKSEIFDDQFSVERPDGSNFTLKIRSTKLEDSAMYFCASAQRTVYGYTFGSGTRLTVV.